The T cell receptor (beta chain) described here comes from a study of cytomegalovirus exposure and HLA in healthy donors. Both 60 Vbeta primers and 13 Jbeta primers went into the PCR. The assay was immunoSEQ multiplex PCR, and TCRdb's table has in-frame clones only and misses some. The table lists approximately 120,000 clones, roughly four fifths of them singletons. This CDR3 is 16 amino acids long. The junction had 13 bases not matched to a gene; V was cut back by 6 bases and J by 3 bases. CDR1 SNHLY and CDR2 FYNNEI come from the germline V gene. The sample was PBMCs. The receptor's source is a woman aged 55 to 70 in good health and CMV-seropositive. The rearrangement uses TRBV2 and TRBJ2-7; TRBD2 agrees at 8 bases. CDR3 loop: CASSPSLAALLYEQYF. The CDR3 DNA follows: TGTGCCAGCAGCCCATCACTAGCGGCACTACTCTACGAGCAGTACTTC. Full variable domain (missing parts from reference TRBV2 and TRBJ2-7): EPEVTQTPSHQVTQMGQEVILRCVPISNHLYFYWYRQILGQKVEFLVSFYNNEISEKSEIFDDQFSVERPDGSNFTLKIRSTKLEDSAMYFCASSPSLAALLYEQYFGPGTRLTVT.